Included here is one TCR beta chain sequence, with context. This record belongs to a study of T cell changes during pregnancy in multiple sclerosis. V was clipped by 2 bases and J by 7 bases, with 6 bases between them. This CDR3 contains 12 residues. The germline V gene encodes CDR1 SEHNR and CDR2 FQNEAQ (reference sequence). TCRdb's copy holds only in-frame clones and misses some; the assay was immunoSEQ multiplex PCR. The data hold some 48,000 clones, with 85% to 95% observed a single time. This receptor was obtained from a female donor with multiple sclerosis, enrolled in a pregnancy study. The specimen comprised CD8+ T cells from peripheral blood mononuclear cells, sampled in the first trimester of pregnancy. V usage is TRBV7-9 and J usage is TRBJ2-1; D unclear. CDR3 in DNA: TGTGCCAGCAGCTTAAGCTATAATGAGCAGTTCTTC. Translation gives CASSLSYNEQFF. The full variable domain, with the rest looked up from reference TRBV7-9 and TRBJ2-1, is DTGVSQNPRHKITKRGQNVTFRCDPISEHNRLYWYRQTLGQGPEFLTYFQNEAQLEKSRLLSDRFSAERPKGSFSTLEIQRTEQGDSAMYLCASSLSYNEQFFGPGTRLTVL.